This T cell receptor (beta chain) derives from a study of T cell clones after liver transplantation. Study background: Samples came from ITN030ST, which attempted immunosuppression withdrawal within 2 years of liver transplantation. Post-transplant blood was tracked for graft-donor-reactive T cell clones identified in a pre-transplant mixed lymphocyte reaction. Graft-donor-reactive sequences were compared with third-party-reactive TCRbeta sequences from pre-transplant mixed lymphocyte reactions.

The study, taken as a whole, reports: Low donor cell numbers restricted donor-reactive repertoire measurement in two subjects.

This clone was seen more than once but under ten times. Its specificity is not known. The assay was immunoSEQ multiplex PCR, and TCRdb's table has in-frame clones only and misses some. The sample has approximately 68,000 clones, 80% seen once. The germline CDR1 and CDR2 sequences are LNHNV and YYDKDF (reference sequence). The CDR3 extends over 15 amino acids. V was pared by 3 bases and J by 6 bases, with 7 bases of the junction left unmatched. This TCR derives from a human donor who received a liver transplant. The V and J genes are TRBV15 and TRBJ1-2; 10 nucleotides match TRBD1. This specimen was CD4+ T cells from blood, taken before liver transplant. The CDR3 DNA reads as TGTGCCACCAGCAGCCGTTCGACAGGGGGCCATGGCTACACCTTC. Encoded protein: CATSSRSTGGHGYTF.